This entry features one T cell receptor beta chain sequence. Its specificity is not known. Germline and junction disagree at one end, which may indicate a read error. This entry is derived from a study of cytomegalovirus exposure and HLA in healthy donors. Study at large: For the approximately 360 genotyped donors, approximately 82% fell within the Caucasian-associated ancestry cluster.

Study conclusions and caveats: Common viral pathogens seemed to be connected with several of the most significant clusters, according to a later analysis. Evidence from a later analysis indicated that most CMV-associated TCR beta chains looked HLA-restricted.

The PCR had 60 Vbeta and 13 Jbeta primers. Using immunoSEQ multiplex PCR, the repertoire was profiled, and TCRdb retains in-frame clones only, with some absent. The top ten clones hold over 3.5% of a sample with 80,000 to 130,000 clones, roughly three quarters of them seen once. Germline CDR1 reads GTSNPN; CDR2 reads SVGIG (reference sequence). The CDR3 extends over 15 amino acids. The sequence derives from a woman aged 50 to 65 in good health and CMV-seropositive. The chain joins TRBV30 to TRBJ2-2; D might be TRBD2 (5 bases). The material sequenced was PBMCs. This chain's CDR3 is CTWLFRGRNTGELFF. For the CDR3, the DNA is TGTACCTGGTTGTTTCGCGGGCGGAACACCGGGGAGCTGTTTTTT.